The source of this TCR beta chain is a study of T cell responses to AZD1222 COVID-19 vaccine. Study context: Second-dose timings of about 4 or about 12 weeks were pooled.

The data were produced by immunoSEQ multiplex PCR, yet TCRdb's version contains in-frame clones alone and is incomplete. The sample has 150,000 to 200,000 clones; approximately 90% are singletons. Concerning this clone: What it binds is unknown.

Trimming removed 3 bases from V and 2 bases from J, with 13 bases in between. This CDR3 comprises 15 residues. Germline loops: CDR1 MDHEN, CDR2 SYDVKM. Study results and caveats: Rises in breadth and depth of Spike-specific TCRs came after two AZD1222 doses. It should be noted that donors were predominantly white British and more often female, and clonal diversity was possibly underestimated. Repertoires in all cases were sampled only once the peak T cell response had passed.

The TCR originated in an adult in good health. The sample in question was peripheral blood, obtained on day 0 of AZD1222 vaccination. The chain couples TRBV28 to TRBJ1-1, with D perhaps matching TRBD1 (5 bases). CDR3 sequence reads: CASSFLGGGNTEAFF. The CDR3 nucleotides are TGTGCCAGCAGTTTTTTGGGGGGGGGAAACACTGAAGCTTTCTTT.